This T cell receptor beta chain was recorded in a study of tumor-infiltrating lymphocytes in primary liver carcinoma. Turning to the study itself: The cohort included men and women aged 30 to 69 years.

With a constant-region primer, TCR beta cDNA was made from approximately 510 ng of total RNA. A slightly modified ARM-PCR protocol with three nested multiplex PCR rounds produced these TCR beta libraries. Rounds one and two of PCR, each of 10 cycles, were primed with TRBV1-TRBV30 forward primers and a C-beta reverse primer. TCRdb itself ran the multiplex PCR reads through MiXCR, one entry per CDR3 protein. This table has just under 55,000 distinct CDR3 sequences, 60% to 75% appearing once. Study-level points and caveats: Only about 7-25% of top clones showed up in all five tumor regions. Relative to blood, tumors carried a significantly larger fraction of the repertoire in their top 250 clones (p = 0.039).

Joint extraction of RNA and DNA used 20-30 mg of bulk tissue that was unsorted. Looked up from germline, CDR1 is MNHEY and CDR2 is SVGEGT. The CDR3 covers 15 residues. V dropped 7 bases and J dropped 9 bases, with 25 bases sitting between them. With regard to this clonotype: Antigen: not known.

This TCR came from a man aged 35 to 55 with primary liver carcinoma and hepatitis B virus infection. The V and J genes are TRBV6-2 or TRBV6-3 and TRBJ2-7; the D call may be TRBD1 or TRBD2 (5 bases each). The sample taken for sequencing was liver tumor tissue from sampling region 2. The subset is: tumor region T2, inferior pole. DNA of the CDR3: TGTGCCAGCATCCAAAACCTTACGGGGACCAACGGGCAGTACTTC. As protein: CASIQNLTGTNGQYF.